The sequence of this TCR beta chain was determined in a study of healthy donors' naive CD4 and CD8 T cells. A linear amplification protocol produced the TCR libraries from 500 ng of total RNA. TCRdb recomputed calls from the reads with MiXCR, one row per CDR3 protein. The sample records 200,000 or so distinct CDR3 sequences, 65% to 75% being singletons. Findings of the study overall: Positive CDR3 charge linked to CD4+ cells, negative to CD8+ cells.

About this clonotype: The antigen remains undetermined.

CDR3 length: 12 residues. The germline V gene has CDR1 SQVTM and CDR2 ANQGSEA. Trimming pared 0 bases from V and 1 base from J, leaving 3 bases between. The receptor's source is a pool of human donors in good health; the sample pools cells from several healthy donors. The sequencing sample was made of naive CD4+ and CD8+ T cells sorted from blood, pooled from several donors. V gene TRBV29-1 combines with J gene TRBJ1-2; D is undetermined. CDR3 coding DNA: TGCAGCGTTGAAGATCGTAACTATGGCTACACCTTC. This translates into CSVEDRNYGYTF. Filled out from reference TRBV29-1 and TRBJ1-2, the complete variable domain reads SAVISQKPSRDICQRGTSLTIQCQVDSQVTMMFWYRQQPGQSLTLIATANQGSEATYESGFVIDKFPISRPNLTFSTLTVSNMSPEDSSIYLCSVEDRNYGYTFGSGTRLTVV.